This T cell receptor beta chain was obtained from a study of control samples from healthy donors and cancer patients. The CDR3 spans 14 residues. CDR1 and CDR2 (germline): MDHEN, SYDVKM. Trimming cost V 5 bases and J 7 bases; bases outside gene matches: 10. Libraries were prepared by immunoSEQ multiplex PCR; TCRdb keeps only in-frame clonotypes and omits some of them. The sample has roughly 120,000 clones, roughly 90% seen once. The J gene is TRBJ1-2, the V gene TRBV28, with 7 bases lining up with TRBD1. The sequencing input was blood. This TCR came from a man over 45 in good health. CDR3 sequence reads: CASSQGTAYFGYTF. The CDR3 DNA follows: TGTGCCAGCAGTCAAGGGACAGCCTATTTTGGCTACACCTTC.